This TCR beta chain was sequenced during a study of vaccination effects on CD4 cells after COVID-19. Study-wide points: Cross-reactivity toward common cold coronaviruses was confined to only 1 of 255 vaccine-induced clones in healthy vaccinees.

The assay was immunoSEQ multiplex PCR, and TCRdb's table has in-frame clones only and misses some. Of more than 35,000 clones listed, 60% to 80% are singletons. Trimming shortened V by 3 bases and J by 4 bases, and 15 bases separated the two germline ends. CDR3 length: 14 amino acids. CDR1 is DFQATT and CDR2 is SNEGSKA in the germline V gene (reference sequence). Antigen-specific CD4+ T cells expanded by the ViraFEST assay with viral peptide pools were then sequenced. Having been cultured for approximately ten days, the cells underwent CD4+ T cell isolation. In the vaccine recipients, nucleocapsid antibodies were negative and there was no prior SARS-CoV-2 infection. Details on this clone: The target antigen is unknown.

The source is a human donor who received a COVID-19 vaccine. This chain uses TRBV20-1 with TRBJ1-1; a possible D gene is TRBD1 (5 bases). Sequencing was performed on CD4+ T cells from PBMCs cultured with HCoV-OC43 spike peptides, taken before COVID-19 vaccination. Subset here: HCoV-OC43 spike overlapping peptide pool stimulation. CDR3 in amino acids: CSASSGGGSTEAFF. The CDR3 DNA reads TGCAGTGCTAGTTCGGGTGGGGGTTCCACTGAAGCTTTCTTT.